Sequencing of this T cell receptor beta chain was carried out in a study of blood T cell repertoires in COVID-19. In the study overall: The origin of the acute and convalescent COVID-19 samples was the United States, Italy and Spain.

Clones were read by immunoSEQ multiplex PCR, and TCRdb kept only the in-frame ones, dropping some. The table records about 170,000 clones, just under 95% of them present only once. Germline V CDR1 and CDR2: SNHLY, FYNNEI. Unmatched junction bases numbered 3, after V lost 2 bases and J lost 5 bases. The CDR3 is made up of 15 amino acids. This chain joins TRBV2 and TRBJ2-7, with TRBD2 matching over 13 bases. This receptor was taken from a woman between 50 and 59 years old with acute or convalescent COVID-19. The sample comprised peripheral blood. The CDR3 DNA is TGTGCCAGCAGTGAAATGGGACTAGCGGGAAACGAGCAGTACTTC. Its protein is CASSEMGLAGNEQYF. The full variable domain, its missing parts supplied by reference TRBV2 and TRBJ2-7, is EPEVTQTPSHQVTQMGQEVILRCVPISNHLYFYWYRQILGQKVEFLVSFYNNEISEKSEIFDDQFSVERPDGSNFTLKIRSTKLEDSAMYFCASSEMGLAGNEQYFGPGTRLTVT.